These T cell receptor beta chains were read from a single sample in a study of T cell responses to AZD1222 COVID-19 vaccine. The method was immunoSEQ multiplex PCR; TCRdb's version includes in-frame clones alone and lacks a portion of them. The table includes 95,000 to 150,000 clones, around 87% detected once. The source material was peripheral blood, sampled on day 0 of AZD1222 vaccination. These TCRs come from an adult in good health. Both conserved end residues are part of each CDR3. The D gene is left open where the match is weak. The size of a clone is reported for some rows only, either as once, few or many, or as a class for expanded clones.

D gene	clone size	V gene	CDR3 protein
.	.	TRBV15	CATSKASSYNEQFF
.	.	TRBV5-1	CASSFGATTGSTEAFF
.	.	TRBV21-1	CASSHKPGHQYNEQFF
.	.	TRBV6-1	CASSEGHQETQYF
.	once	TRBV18	CASSPRGTFYGYTF
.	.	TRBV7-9	CASSEMTGNTEAFF
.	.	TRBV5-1	CASSLDWGGTEAFF
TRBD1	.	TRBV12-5	CASGLGQTGRTDTQYF
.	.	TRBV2	CASSERVWDEYEQYF
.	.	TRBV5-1	CASSLETANEKLFF